These 24 T cell receptor beta chains originate from one sample sequenced in a study of shared clonotypes between healthy human individuals. Sequencing was performed with immunoSEQ multiplex PCR; in TCRdb, only in-frame clones are kept and a portion is missing. The sample has around 1,900,000 clones, 93% seen once; the top ten hold 1.5% to 2%. Naivety among CD8 cells was defined by CD45RO negativity and positive CCR7 selection, thereby excluding terminally differentiated effector memory CD45RA+ cells. The sample was naive CD8+ T cells from PBMCs. The receptors here all came from a man between 18 and 29 years old in good health. Some clones in this sample may be carry-over from other donors' samples.

The chain links TRBV30 to TRBJ1-2; D is possibly TRBD1 (6 bases). The V and J ends lost 5 bases and 8 bases respectively, with 15 bases between them. Per the germline V gene, CDR1 is GTSNPN and CDR2 is SVGIG (reference sequence). CDR3 length equals 12 residues. This CDR3 reads CAWDSGTIGYTF. The CDR3 nucleotides read TGTGCCTGGGACTCCGGGACAATCGGCTACACCTTC.

This clone has only a few counts. The chain joins TRBV6-6 to TRBJ2-7; D is possibly TRBD1 (5 bases). Germline CDR1 and CDR2: MNHNY and SVGAGI (reference sequence). Deletions cut 4 bases from V and 6 bases from J, with 13 bases between. There are 13 residues in the CDR3. The CDR3 protein is CASSFLAGLEQYF. DNA of the CDR3: TGTGCCAGCAGTTTCCTCGCAGGGCTCGAGCAGTACTTC.

The chain has TRBV30 and TRBJ2-7; D gene uncertain. The germline V gene encodes CDR1 GTSNPN and CDR2 SVGIG (reference sequence). This CDR3 contains 11 residues. The ends were cut back, 5 bases at V and 2 bases at J, with 7 bases in the middle. CDR3 DNA: TGTGCCTGGGGTGAAACCTACGAGCAGTACTTC. It encodes CAWGETYEQYF.

The V and J genes are TRBV27 and TRBJ2-2; 10 bases agree with TRBD1. Germline loops: CDR1 MNHEY, CDR2 SMNVEV (reference sequence). Trimming took 4 bases from V and 3 from J; bases not matched to a gene: 5. The CDR3 covers 16 residues. This chain's CDR3 is CASSSGTGAHTGELFF. Here the CDR3 DNA reads TGTGCCAGCAGTTCTGGGACAGGGGCCCACACCGGGGAGCTGTTTTTT.

This clone was recorded only once. The chain couples TRBV19 to TRBJ2-2, with 10 positions matching TRBD1. The CDR3 totals 17 residues. The V segment lost 1 base and the J segment 1 base; nucleotides outside the gene matches: 3. Germline-derived CDR1 and CDR2 are LNHDA and SQIVND (reference sequence). The CDR3 region is CASSIGRDRGNTGELFF. CDR3 sequence (DNA): TGTGCCAGTAGTATAGGTCGGGACAGGGGGAACACCGGGGAGCTGTTTTTT.

Of note for this clone: Other DNA sequences within the sample encode an identical CDR3. The V gene is TRBV27, the J gene TRBJ2-1, with a possible D match to TRBD1 (5 bases). Germline CDR1 is MNHEY and CDR2 is SMNVEV (reference sequence). The ends were cut back, 2 bases at V and 6 bases at J, with 8 bases in the middle. The CDR3 is 13 residues long. The DNA of the CDR3 is TGTGCCAGCAGTTTACAGGGCGGCAATGAGCAGTTCTTC. Amino acid sequence: CASSLQGGNEQFF.

The rearrangement links TRBV29-1 to TRBJ1-3; D not resolved. Germline CDR1 is SQVTM and CDR2 is ANQGSEA. Trimming left V 3 bases short and J 4 bases short, with 4 bases between. The CDR3 consists of 11 residues. The CDR3 nucleotides read TGCAGCGTTGATCAGGGAAACACCATATATTTT. Translation gives CSVDQGNTIYF.

The rearrangement links TRBV7-9 to TRBJ2-7; perhaps TRBD1 as D (5 bases). This CDR3 spans 14 amino acids. Germline V gene sequence: CDR1 SEHNR, CDR2 FQNEAQ (reference sequence). Trimming pared 1 base from V and 2 bases from J, leaving 9 bases between. The CDR3 region is CASSLETETYEQYF. CDR3 bases: TGTGCCAGCAGCTTAGAGACAGAAACCTACGAGCAGTACTTC.

The chain is built from TRBV2 and TRBJ1-1, with D tentatively TRBD1 (5 bases). CDR3 length equals 14 residues. The germline V gene encodes CDR1 SNHLY and CDR2 FYNNEI. Trimming took off 3 bases at V and 3 bases at J, with 11 bases between the two ends. In nucleotides, the CDR3 is TGTGCCAGCAGTGACCCCGGGGGGGACACTGAAGCTTTCTTT. It codes for CASSDPGGDTEAFF.

The genes are TRBV10-3 and TRBJ1-1; D may be TRBD1 (5 bases). Trimming pared 2 bases from V and 4 bases from J, leaving 14 bases between. CDR3 length equals 15 residues. The V gene's germline CDR1 is ENHRY and CDR2 SYGVKD. The CDR3 sequence is CAISEVGLMVTEAFF. The CDR3 DNA follows: TGTGCCATCAGTGAGGTGGGACTTATGGTCACTGAAGCTTTCTTT.

The rearrangement joins TRBV10-3 to TRBJ1-2; 7 positions agree with TRBD1. Trimming cost V 3 bases and J 4 bases; bases outside gene matches: 5. The CDR3 is made up of 14 amino acids. Germline-derived CDR1 and CDR2 are ENHRY and SYGVKD. The CDR3 DNA sequence: TGTGCCATCAGTGAAGGGGGCGTACGCTATGGCTACACCTTC. Protein sequence: CAISEGGVRYGYTF.

This chain links TRBV4-2 with TRBJ2-1, with TRBD2 identical over 8 bases. This CDR3 is 16 amino acids long. Germline V gives CDR1 LGHNA, CDR2 YNFKEQ. V dropped 4 bases and J dropped 7; count of bases not matched to a gene: 12. Written as DNA, the CDR3 is TGTGCCAGCAGCCCTTACCCAGCGGGAGAAGGGAATGAGCAGTTCTTC. Translated: CASSPYPAGEGNEQFF.

V is TRBV7-2 and J is TRBJ2-5; 14 bases line up with TRBD2. Germline CDR1 SGHTA, CDR2 FQGNSA. With 5 bases clipped from V and 4 bases from J, the junction kept 3 bases outside the gene matches. The CDR3 spans 15 residues. The CDR3 DNA reads TGTGCCAGCAGCGCGGGGACTAGCGGGGGAGAGACCCAGTACTTC. Protein sequence: CASSAGTSGGETQYF.

CDR3 residues: CSVGKQEQPQETQYF. Here the CDR3 DNA reads TGCAGCGTTGGCAAACAGGAGCAACCCCAAGAGACCCAGTACTTC. This chain joins TRBV29-1 and TRBJ2-5; TRBD1 might be the D (5 bases). CDR3 length equals 15 residues. V lost 4 bases to trimming and J lost 1 base, with 16 bases between them. CDR1 and CDR2 (germline): SQVTM, ANQGSEA.

The V call is TRBV9, the J call TRBJ2-5; D might be TRBD1 (6 bases). Per the germline V gene, CDR1 is SGDLS and CDR2 is YYNGEE. The V end lost 0 bases, the J end lost 5 bases, and 11 bases lay between the germline ends. The CDR3 runs 14 residues. Here the CDR3 reads CASSVGGRVETQYF. DNA of the CDR3: TGTGCCAGCAGCGTAGGGGGGCGAGTGGAGACCCAGTACTTC.

This clone appeared a single time. This chain links TRBV4-2 with TRBJ2-1; 7 bases align to TRBD2. The trim removed 4 bases at V and 1 base at J, leaving 10 bases unmatched. Germline CDR1 is LGHNA and CDR2 is YNFKEQ. CDR3 size: 17 residues. The CDR3 loop is CASSLVTLGGSYNEQFF. DNA for the CDR3: TGTGCCAGCAGCCTGGTAACGTTGGGAGGGTCCTACAATGAGCAGTTCTTC.

J is TRBJ1-2 and V is TRBV19; tentatively, D is TRBD1 (6 bases). The CDR3 loop spans 15 amino acids. In germline, CDR1 is LNHDA, CDR2 SQIVND (reference sequence). The V gene lost 10 bases and the J gene lost 4 bases, with 22 bases spanning the gap. CDR3 amino acids: CATEPRQGRGYGYTF. The CDR3 DNA reads TGTGCCACCGAGCCGAGGCAGGGGCGAGGCTATGGCTACACCTTC.

The rearrangement joins TRBV15 to TRBJ1-1; D not resolved. CDR1 and CDR2 (germline): LNHNV, YYDKDF (reference sequence). V shed 3 bases and J shed 1 base, with 18 bases lying between them. CDR3 length: 17 amino acids. CDR3 coding DNA: TGTGCCACCAGCAGCGGGTATTCGGGTGGTGAGAACACTGAAGCTTTCTTT. It encodes CATSSGYSGGENTEAFF.

This sequence joins TRBV27 and TRBJ2-2; possibly TRBD1 or TRBD2 for D (5 bases each). Germline CDR1 and CDR2: MNHEY and SMNVEV (reference sequence). The CDR3 runs to 16 residues. Trimming removed 6 bases from V and 4 bases from J, with 18 bases in between. The CDR3 sequence is CASSKFPRAGTGELFF. The DNA of the CDR3 is TGTGCCAGCAGCAAGTTCCCCAGGGCGGGCACCGGGGAGCTGTTTTTT.

This chain joins TRBV18 and TRBJ2-7; 8 bases fit TRBD1. From germline, CDR1 is KGHSH and CDR2 LQKENI. V lost 2 bases, J lost 6 bases, and 0 bases stayed unmatched. CDR3 length: 12 amino acids. The CDR3 DNA sequence: TGTGCCAGCTCACCAGACAGGGGCGAGCAGTACTTC. Translated: CASSPDRGEQYF.

The genes are TRBV9 and TRBJ2-1; D is perhaps TRBD2 (6 bases). Germline values: CDR1 SGDLS, CDR2 YYNGEE. Trimming pared 4 bases from V and 0 bases from J, leaving 11 bases between. This CDR3 contains 15 residues. The DNA for the CDR3 is TGTGCCAGCAGCCCCGGACTAACCTCCTACAATGAGCAGTTCTTC. Protein sequence: CASSPGLTSYNEQFF.

The gene calls are TRBV7-9 and TRBJ1-4; D gene ambiguous. Trimming pared 6 bases from V and 7 bases from J, leaving 18 bases between. CDR3 length: 15 amino acids. In germline, CDR1 is SEHNR, CDR2 FQNEAQ (reference sequence). The CDR3 DNA reads TGTGCCAGCAGACAAACCGGGGAATTCGGTGAAAAACTGTTTTTT. Translation gives CASRQTGEFGEKLFF.

The chain couples TRBV5-4 to TRBJ2-7; 7 bases line up with TRBD1. This CDR3 region has 12 residues. Trimming at V came to 4 bases and at J to 6 bases, leaving 4 bases not matched to a gene. Per the germline V gene, CDR1 is SGHNT and CDR2 is YYREEE (reference sequence). The CDR3 nucleotides are TGTGCCAGCAGCGACGGGACAGCCGAGCAGTACTTC. Its translation is CASSDGTAEQYF. Supplemented by reference TRBV5-4 and TRBJ2-7, the full variable domain reads ETGVTQSPTHLIKTRGQQVTLRCSSQSGHNTVSWYQQALGQGPQFIFQYYREEENGRGNFPPRFSGLQFPNYSSELNVNALELDDSALYLCASSDGTAEQYFGPGTRLTVT.

To note about this clone: At one end, the junction sequence differs from germline, possibly due to a read error. The genes are TRBV5-1 and TRBJ1-1; D possibly corresponds to TRBD1 (5 bases). This CDR3 has 13 amino acids. CDR1 is SGHRS, CDR2 YFSETQ, per germline. CDR3 in amino acids: CASSGDGNAEAFF. In nucleotides, the CDR3 is TGCGCCAGCAGCGGGGACGGGAACGCTGAAGCTTTCTTT.